This section outlines one TCR beta chain sequence together with its context. The identical CDR3 is also encoded by other nucleotide sequences in the sample. The data were obtained in a study of blood T cell repertoires in COVID-19. The CDR3 has 13 residues. Unmatched junction bases numbered 0, after V lost 3 bases and J lost 4 bases. The germline V gene encodes CDR1 GTSNPN and CDR2 SVGIG (reference sequence). Repertoires were generated with immunoSEQ multiplex PCR, while TCRdb's copy carries only in-frame clones and drops some. The table has about 400,000 clones, 75% to 90% seen once. The chain is built from TRBV30 and TRBJ1-5; 10 nucleotides agree with TRBD1. The clonotype originates from a woman aged 60 to 75 with COVID-19, enrolled during active disease. Sample: peripheral blood. The CDR3: CAWRGQGNQPQHF. The CDR3 bases are TGTGCCTGGAGGGGACAGGGGAATCAGCCCCAGCATTTT.